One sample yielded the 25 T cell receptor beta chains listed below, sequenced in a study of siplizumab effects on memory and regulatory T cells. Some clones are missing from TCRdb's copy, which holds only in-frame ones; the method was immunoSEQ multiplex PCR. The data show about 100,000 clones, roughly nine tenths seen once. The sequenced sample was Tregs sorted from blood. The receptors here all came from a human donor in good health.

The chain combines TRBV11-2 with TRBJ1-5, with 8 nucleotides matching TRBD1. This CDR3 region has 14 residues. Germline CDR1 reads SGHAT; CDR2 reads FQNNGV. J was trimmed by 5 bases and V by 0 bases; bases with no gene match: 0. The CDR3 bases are TGTGCCAGCAGCTTAGAACAGGGGGATCAGCCCCAGCATTTT. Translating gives CASSLEQGDQPQHF. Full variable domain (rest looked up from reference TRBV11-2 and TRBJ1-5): EAGVAQSPRYKIIEKRQSVAFWCNPISGHATLYWYQQILGQGPKLLIQFQNNGVVDDSQLPKDRFSAERLKGVDSTLKIQPAKLEDSAVYLCASSLEQGDQPQHFGDGTRLSIL.

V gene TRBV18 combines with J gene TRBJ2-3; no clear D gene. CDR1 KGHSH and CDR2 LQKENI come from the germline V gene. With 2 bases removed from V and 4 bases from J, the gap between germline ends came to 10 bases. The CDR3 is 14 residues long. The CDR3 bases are TGTGCCAGCTCACCATTGATCGCCGCAGATACGCAGTATTTT. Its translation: CASSPLIAADTQYF.

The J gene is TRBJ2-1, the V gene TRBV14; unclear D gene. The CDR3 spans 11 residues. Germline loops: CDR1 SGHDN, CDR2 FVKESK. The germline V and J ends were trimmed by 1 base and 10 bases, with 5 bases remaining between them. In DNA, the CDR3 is TGTGCCAGCAGCCAAGTTTTCGAGCAGTTCTTC. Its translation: CASSQVFEQFF. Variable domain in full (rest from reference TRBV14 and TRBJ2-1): EAGVTQFPSHSVIEKGQTVTLRCDPISGHDNLYWYRRVMGKEIKFLLHFVKESKQDESGMPNNRFLAERTGGTYSTLKVQPAELEDSGVYFCASSQVFEQFFGPGTRLTVL.

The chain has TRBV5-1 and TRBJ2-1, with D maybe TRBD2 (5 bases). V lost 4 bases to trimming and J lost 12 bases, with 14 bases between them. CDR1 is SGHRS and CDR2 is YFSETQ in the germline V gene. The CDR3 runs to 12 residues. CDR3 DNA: TGCGCCAGCAGCCCAGGACTGCTCGGGCAGTTCTTC. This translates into CASSPGLLGQFF. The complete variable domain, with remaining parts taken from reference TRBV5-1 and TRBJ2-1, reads KAGVTQTPRYLIKTRGQQVTLSCSPISGHRSVSWYQQTPGQGLQFLFEYFSETQRNKGNFPGRFSGRQFSNSRSEMNVSTLELGDSALYLCASSPGLLGQFFGPGTRLTVL.

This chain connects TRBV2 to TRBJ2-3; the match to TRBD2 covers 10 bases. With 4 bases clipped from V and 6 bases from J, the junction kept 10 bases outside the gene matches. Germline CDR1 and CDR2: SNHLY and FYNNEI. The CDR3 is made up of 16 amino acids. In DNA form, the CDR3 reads TGTGCCAGCAGTGGCGATACTAGCGGGGTATCGGATACGCAGTATTTT. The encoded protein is CASSGDTSGVSDTQYF.

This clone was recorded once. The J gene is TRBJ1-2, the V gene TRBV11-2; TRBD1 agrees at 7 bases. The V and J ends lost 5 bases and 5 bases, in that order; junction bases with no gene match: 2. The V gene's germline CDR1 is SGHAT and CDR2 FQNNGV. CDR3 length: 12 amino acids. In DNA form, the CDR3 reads TGTGCCAGCAGCCTCAGGGGGTATGGCTACACCTTC. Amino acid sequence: CASSLRGYGYTF.

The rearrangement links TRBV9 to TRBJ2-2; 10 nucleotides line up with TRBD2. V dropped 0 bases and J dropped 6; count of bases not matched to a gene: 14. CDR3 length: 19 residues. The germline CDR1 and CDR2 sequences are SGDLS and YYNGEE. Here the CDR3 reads CASSVDSSLAGVRPGELFF. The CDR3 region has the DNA TGTGCCAGCAGCGTAGACTCTTCCCTAGCGGGAGTCCGACCCGGGGAGCTGTTTTTT. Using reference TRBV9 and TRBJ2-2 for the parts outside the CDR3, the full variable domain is DSGVTQTPKHLITATGQRVTLRCSPRSGDLSVYWYQQSLDQGLQFLIQYYNGEERAKGNILERFSAQQFPDLHSELNLSSLELGDSALYFCASSVDSSLAGVRPGELFFGEGSRLTVL.

The CDR3 loop is CASSPDRDMNTEAFF. CDR3 coding DNA: TGTGCCAGCAGCCCCGACAGAGACATGAACACTGAAGCTTTCTTT. The chain couples TRBV7-3 to TRBJ1-1, with D tentatively TRBD1 (5 bases). The CDR3 contains 15 residues. The germline CDR1 and CDR2 sequences are SGHTA and FQGTGA. Deletions cut 5 bases from V and 0 bases from J, with 13 bases between.

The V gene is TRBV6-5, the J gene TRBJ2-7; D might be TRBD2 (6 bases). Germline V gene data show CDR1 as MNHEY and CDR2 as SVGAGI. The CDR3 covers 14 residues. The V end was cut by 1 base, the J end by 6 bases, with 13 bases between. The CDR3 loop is CASSYLAEGSEQYF. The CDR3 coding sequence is TGTGCCAGCAGTTACTTAGCGGAGGGGTCCGAGCAGTACTTC.

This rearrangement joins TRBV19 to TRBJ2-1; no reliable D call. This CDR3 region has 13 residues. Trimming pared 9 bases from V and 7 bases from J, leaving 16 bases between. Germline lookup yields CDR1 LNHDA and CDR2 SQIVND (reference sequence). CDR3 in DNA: TGTGCCAGCCGAGAGCGAGGAATTAATGAGCAGTTCTTC. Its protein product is CASRERGINEQFF.

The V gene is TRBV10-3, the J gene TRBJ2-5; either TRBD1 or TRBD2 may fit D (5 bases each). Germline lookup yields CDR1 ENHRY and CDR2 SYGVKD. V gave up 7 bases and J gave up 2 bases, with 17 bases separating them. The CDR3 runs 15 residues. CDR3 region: CAIKGVGTEQETQYF. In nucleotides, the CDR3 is TGTGCCATCAAAGGGGTGGGGACCGAACAAGAGACCCAGTACTTC.

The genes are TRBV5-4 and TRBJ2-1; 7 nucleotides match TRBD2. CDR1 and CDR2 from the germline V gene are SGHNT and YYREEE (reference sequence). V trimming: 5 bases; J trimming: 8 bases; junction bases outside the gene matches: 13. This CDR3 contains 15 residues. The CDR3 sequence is CASSSPPGGKDEQFF. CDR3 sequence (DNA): TGTGCCAGCAGTAGTCCCCCGGGAGGAAAGGATGAGCAGTTCTTC.

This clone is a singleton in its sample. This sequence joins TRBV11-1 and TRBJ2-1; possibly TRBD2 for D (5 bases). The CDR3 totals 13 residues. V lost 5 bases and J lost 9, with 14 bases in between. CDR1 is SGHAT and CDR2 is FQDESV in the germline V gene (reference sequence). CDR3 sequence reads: CASSPWLASEQFF. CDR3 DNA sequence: TGTGCCAGCAGCCCATGGTTAGCGAGTGAGCAGTTCTTC.

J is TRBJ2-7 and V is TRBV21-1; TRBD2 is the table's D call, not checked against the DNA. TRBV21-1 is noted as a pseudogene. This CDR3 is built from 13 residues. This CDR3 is CATFRDSDREQYF. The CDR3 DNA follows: TGTGCCACCTTTCGGGACTCTGATCGCGAGCAGTACTTC.

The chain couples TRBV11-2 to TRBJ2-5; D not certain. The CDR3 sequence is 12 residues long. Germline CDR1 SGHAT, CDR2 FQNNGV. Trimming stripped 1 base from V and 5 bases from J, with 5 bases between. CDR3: CASSLVGETQYF. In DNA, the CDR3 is TGTGCCAGCAGCTTAGTAGGGGAGACCCAGTACTTC.

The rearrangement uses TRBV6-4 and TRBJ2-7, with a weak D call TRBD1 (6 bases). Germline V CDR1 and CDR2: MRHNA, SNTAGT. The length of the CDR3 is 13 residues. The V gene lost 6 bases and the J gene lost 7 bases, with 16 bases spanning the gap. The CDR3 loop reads CASSADRFGEQYF. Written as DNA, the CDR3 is TGTGCCAGCAGCGCCGACAGGTTCGGGGAGCAGTACTTC.

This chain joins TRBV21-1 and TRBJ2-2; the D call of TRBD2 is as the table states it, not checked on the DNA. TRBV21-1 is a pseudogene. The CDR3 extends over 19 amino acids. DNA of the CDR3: TGTGCCAGCGGAGAATACCCCGGGACTAGCGGGAGTAACACCGGGGAGCTGTTTTTT. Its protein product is CASGEYPGTSGSNTGELFF.

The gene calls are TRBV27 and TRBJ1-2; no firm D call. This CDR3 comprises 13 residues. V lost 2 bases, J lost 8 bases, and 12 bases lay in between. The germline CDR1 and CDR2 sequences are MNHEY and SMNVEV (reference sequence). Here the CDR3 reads CASSLTRAAGYTF. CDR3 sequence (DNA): TGTGCCAGCAGTTTAACCCGGGCCGCGGGCTACACCTTC.

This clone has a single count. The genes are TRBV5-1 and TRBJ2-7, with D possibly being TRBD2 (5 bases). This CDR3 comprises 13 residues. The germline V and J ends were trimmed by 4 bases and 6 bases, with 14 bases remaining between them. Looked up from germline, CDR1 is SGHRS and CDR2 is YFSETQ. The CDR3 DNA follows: TGCGCCAGCAGCCTGGGTTTCGCGGGCGAGCAGTACTTC. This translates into CASSLGFAGEQYF.

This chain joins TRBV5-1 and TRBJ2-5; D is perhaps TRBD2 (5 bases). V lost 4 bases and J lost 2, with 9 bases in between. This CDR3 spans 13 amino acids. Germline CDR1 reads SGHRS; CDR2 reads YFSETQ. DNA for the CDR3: TGCGCCAGCAGCACCGGGATGCAAGAGACCCAGTACTTC. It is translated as CASSTGMQETQYF.

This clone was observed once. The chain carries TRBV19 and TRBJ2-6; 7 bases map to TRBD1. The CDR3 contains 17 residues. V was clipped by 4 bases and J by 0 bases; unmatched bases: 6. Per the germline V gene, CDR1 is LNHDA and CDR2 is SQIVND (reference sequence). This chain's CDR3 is CASSRGQWGSGANVLTF. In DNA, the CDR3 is TGTGCCAGTAGTAGGGGACAGTGGGGCTCTGGGGCCAACGTCCTGACTTTC.

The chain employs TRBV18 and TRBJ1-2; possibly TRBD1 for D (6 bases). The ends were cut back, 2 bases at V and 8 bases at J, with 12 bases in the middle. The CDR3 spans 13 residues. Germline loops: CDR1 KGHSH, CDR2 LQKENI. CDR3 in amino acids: CASSPIQGEGYTF. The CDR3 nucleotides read TGTGCCAGCTCACCAATACAGGGTGAGGGCTACACCTTC.

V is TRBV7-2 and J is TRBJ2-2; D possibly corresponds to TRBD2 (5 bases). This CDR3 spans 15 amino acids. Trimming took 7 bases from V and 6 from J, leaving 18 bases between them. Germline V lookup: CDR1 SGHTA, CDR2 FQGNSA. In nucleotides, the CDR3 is TGTGCCAGCACCCTGGGTGGGAGAGCGGCCGGGGAGCTGTTTTTT. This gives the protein CASTLGGRAAGELFF.

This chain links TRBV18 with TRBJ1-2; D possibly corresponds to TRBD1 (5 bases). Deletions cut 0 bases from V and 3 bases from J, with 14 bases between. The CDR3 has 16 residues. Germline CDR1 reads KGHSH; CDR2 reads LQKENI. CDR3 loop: CASSPPIRGWDYGYTF. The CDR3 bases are TGTGCCAGCTCACCACCAATACGGGGGTGGGACTATGGCTACACCTTC. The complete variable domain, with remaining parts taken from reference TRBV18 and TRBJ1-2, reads NAGVMQNPRHLVRRRGQEARLRCSPMKGHSHVYWYRQLPEEGLKFMVYLQKENIIDESGMPKERFSAEFPKEGPSILRIQQVVRGDSAAYFCASSPPIRGWDYGYTFGSGTRLTVV.

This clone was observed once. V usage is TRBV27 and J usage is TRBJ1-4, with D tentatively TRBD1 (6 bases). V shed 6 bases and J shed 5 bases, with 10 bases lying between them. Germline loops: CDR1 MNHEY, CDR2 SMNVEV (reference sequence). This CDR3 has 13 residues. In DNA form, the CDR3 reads TGTGCCAGCAGACCCCAGGGGAATGAAAAACTGTTTTTT. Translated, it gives CASRPQGNEKLFF. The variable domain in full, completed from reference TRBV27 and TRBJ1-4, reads EAQVTQNPRYLITVTGKKLTVTCSQNMNHEYMSWYRQDPGLGLRQIYYSMNVEVTDKGDVPEGYKVSRKEKRNFPLILESPSPNQTSLYFCASRPQGNEKLFFGSGTQLSVL.